This T cell receptor (beta chain) was sequenced in a study of blood T cell repertoires in COVID-19 (dated by TCRdb to the early 2020s). Background for the entire study: Samples from collaborators originated in the United States, Italy and Spain and spanned both the acute and convalescent phases of COVID-19. The dataset comprised deeply sampled blood TCRbeta repertoires from subjects exposed to, actively infected with, or recovered from COVID-19. Where available, HLA class I and class II types were taken from metadata supplied by the sample provider and were not determined by assay-based typing. The repertoires were released in a freely available public database meant as a resource for research on the immune response to SARS-CoV-2. The material from the prospective study consisted of cDNA or gDNA derived from T cells, B-cell-depleted T cells, or PBMCs. The sample metadata nearly always contained a de-identified subject ID, COVID-19 status, age in years and sex. The samples were drawn from two sources: the first 160 participants of the ongoing ImmuneRACE study, and 1,200 or so subjects contributed by 6 global collaborators. Broader findings and caveats from the paper: Clinical and demographic metadata were provided uncurated, with the amount varying by source and participant.

TCRbeta CDR3 regions were amplified from genomic DNA using the immunoSEQ Assay, a bias-controlled multiplex PCR. In the original analysis: The number of nucleated cells in each sample was estimated from the amplification of reference gene primers within the assay. To quantify the absolute abundance of each unique TCRbeta CDR3 rearrangement, sequence reads were collapsed and filtered. Productive Simpson clonality was computed per sample as the square root of Simpson's diversity index over productive rearrangements. In its TCRdb copy, this immuneACCESS table keeps in-frame sequences only and misses some clones. Where compared with another copy, unresolved V genes explain less than half of these, and the others have no known cause. V, J and clone size reflect that table, while D and trimming were determined from the DNA. Recorded for this sample are approximately 190,000 clones; roughly four fifths of them occurred a single time. About an eighth of the sample rests with the top ten.

Turning to this clone: The specificity of this receptor is unknown. The sample holds no much larger clone one base away, and base qualities are not on file.

The CDR3 covers 14 residues, taking in both the cysteine and the phenylalanine. CDR3 DNA is the only sequence kept; it has 42 bases, read in frame from the first base. Deletion took 3 bases off V and 3 bases off J, with a span of 12 bases between the germline ends. CDR1 and CDR2, looked up from the germline V gene (reference sequence), are LNHDA and SQIVND. Collaborating institutions collected whole blood in K2EDTA tubes following their own protocols. For TCRbeta analysis, collaborators shipped samples in one of three forms: frozen whole blood, isolated PBMCs, or DNA extracted from either of those sample types.

Here the chain combines TRBV19 and TRBJ2-7; TRBD2 is possibly the D segment (5 matching bases). The TCR comes from a young man with active or convalescent COVID-19. The sample consisted of peripheral blood. In nucleotide form, the sequence is TGTGCCAGTAGTATCATAGGAGAGGGCTACGAGCAGTACTTC. Its product reads: CASSIIGEGYEQYF.